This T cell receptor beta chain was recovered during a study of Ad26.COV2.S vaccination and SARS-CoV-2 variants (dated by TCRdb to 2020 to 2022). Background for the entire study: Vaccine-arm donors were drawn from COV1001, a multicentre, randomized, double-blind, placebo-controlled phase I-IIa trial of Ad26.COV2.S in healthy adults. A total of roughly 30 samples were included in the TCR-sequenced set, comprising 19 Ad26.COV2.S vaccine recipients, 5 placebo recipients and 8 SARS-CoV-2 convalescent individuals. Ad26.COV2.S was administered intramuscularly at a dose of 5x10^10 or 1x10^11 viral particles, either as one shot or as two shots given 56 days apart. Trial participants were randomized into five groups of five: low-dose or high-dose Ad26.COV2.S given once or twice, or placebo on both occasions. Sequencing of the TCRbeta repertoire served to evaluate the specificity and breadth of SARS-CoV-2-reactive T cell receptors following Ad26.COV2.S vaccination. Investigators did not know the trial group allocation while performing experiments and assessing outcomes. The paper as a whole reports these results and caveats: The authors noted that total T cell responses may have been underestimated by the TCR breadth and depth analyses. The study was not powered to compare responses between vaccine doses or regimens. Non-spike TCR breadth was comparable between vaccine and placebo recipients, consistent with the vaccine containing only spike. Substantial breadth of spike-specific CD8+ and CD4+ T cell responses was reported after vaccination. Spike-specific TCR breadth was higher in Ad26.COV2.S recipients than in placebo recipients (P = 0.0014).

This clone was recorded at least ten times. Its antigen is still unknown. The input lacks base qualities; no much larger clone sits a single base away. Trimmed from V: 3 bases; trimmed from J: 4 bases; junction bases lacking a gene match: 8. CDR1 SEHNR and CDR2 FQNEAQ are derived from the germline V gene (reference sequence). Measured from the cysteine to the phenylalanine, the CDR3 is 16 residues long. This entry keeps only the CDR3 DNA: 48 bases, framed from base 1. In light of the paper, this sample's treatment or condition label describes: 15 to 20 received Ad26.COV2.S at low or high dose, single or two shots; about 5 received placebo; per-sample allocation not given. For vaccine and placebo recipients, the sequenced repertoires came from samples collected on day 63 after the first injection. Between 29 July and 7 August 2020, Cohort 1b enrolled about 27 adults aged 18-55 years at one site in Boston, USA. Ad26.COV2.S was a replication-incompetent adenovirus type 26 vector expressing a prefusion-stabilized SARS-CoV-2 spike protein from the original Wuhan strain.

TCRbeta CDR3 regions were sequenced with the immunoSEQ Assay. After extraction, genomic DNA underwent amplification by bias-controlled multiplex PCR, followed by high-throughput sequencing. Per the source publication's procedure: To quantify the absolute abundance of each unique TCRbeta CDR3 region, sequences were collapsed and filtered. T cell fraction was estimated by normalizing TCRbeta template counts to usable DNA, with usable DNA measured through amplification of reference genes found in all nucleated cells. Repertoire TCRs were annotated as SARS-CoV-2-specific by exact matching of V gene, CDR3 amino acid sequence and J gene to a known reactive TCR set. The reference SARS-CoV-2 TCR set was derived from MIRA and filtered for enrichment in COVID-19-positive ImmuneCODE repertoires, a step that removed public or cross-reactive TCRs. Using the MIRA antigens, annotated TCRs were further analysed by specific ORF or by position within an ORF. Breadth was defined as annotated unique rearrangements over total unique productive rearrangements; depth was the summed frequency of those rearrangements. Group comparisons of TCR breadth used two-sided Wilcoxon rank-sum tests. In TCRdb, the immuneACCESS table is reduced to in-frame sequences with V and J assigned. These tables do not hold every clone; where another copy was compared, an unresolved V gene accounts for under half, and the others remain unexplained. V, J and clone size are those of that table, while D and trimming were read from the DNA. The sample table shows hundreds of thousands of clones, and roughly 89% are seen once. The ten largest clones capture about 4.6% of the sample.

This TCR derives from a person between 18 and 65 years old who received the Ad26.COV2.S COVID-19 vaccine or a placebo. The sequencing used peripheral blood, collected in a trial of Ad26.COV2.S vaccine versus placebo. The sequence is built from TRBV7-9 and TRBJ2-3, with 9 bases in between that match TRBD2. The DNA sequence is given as TGTGCCAGCAGCTTCTGGCGGGGGGGCTCCTCAGATACGCAGTATTTT. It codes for CASSFWRGGSSDTQYF.